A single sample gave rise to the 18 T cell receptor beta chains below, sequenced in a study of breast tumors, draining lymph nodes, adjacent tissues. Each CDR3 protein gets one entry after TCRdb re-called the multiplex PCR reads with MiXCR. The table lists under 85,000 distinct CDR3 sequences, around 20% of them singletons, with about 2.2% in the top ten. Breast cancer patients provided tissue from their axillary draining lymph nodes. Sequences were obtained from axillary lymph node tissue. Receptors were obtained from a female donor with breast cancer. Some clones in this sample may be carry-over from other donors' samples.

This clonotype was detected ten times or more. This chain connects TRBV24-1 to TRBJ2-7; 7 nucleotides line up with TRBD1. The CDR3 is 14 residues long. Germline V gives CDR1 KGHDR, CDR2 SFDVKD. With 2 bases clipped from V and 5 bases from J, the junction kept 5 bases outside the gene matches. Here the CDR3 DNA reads TGTGCCACCAGTGATTGGGACAGAGGGAACGAGCAGTACTTC. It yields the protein CATSDWDRGNEQYF.

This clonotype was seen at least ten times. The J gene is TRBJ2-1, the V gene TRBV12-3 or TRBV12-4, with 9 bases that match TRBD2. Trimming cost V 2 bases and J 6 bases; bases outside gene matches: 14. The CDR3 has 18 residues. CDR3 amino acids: CASSLPYGLAKSGNEQFF. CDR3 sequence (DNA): TGTGCCAGCAGTTTACCCTATGGACTAGCGAAGAGCGGCAATGAGCAGTTCTTC.

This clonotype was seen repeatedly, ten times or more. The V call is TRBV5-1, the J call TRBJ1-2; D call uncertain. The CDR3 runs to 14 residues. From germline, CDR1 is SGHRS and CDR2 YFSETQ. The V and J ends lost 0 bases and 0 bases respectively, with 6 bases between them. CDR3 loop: CASSLDGSNYGYTF. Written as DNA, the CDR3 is TGCGCCAGCAGCTTGGATGGTTCTAACTATGGCTACACCTTC.

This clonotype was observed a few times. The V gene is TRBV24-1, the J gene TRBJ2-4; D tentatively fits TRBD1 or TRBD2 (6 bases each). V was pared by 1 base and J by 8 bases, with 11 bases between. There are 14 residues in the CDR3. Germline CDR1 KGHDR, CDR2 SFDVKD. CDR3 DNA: TGTGCCACCAGTGATTTTTGGAGGGGGGACATTCAGTACTTC. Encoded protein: CATSDFWRGDIQYF.

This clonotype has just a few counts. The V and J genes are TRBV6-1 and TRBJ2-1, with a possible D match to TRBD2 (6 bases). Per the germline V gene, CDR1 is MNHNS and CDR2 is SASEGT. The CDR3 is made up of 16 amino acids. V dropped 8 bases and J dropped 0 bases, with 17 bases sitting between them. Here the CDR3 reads CASGFGTDSSYNEQFF. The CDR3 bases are TGTGCCAGCGGCTTTGGGACTGACAGCTCCTACAATGAGCAGTTCTTC.

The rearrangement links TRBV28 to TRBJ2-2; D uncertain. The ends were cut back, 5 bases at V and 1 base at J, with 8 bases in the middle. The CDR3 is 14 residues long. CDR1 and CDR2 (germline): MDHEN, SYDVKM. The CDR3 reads CASSPPKNTGELFF. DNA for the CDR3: TGTGCCAGCAGTCCGCCCAAGAACACCGGGGAGCTGTTTTTT.

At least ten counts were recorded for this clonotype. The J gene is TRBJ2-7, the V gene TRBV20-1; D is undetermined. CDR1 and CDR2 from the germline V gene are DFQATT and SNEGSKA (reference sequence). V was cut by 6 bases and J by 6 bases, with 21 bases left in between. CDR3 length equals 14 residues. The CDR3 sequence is CSARPPVIGVEQYF. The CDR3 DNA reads TGCAGTGCACGACCCCCAGTTATTGGAGTCGAGCAGTACTTC.

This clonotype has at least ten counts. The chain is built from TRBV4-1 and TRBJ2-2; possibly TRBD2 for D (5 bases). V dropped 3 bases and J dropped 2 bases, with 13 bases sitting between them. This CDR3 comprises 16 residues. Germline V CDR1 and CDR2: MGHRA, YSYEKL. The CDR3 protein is CASSQQDLINTGELFF. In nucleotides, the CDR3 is TGCGCCAGCAGCCAGCAGGACTTAATAAACACCGGGGAGCTGTTTTTT.

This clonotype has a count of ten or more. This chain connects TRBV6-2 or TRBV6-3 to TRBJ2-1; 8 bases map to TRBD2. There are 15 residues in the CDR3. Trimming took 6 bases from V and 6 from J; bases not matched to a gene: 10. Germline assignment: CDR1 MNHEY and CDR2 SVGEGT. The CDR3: CASRPSGGRSNEQFF. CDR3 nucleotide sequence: TGTGCCAGCAGGCCTTCTGGCGGGAGGTCCAATGAGCAGTTCTTC.

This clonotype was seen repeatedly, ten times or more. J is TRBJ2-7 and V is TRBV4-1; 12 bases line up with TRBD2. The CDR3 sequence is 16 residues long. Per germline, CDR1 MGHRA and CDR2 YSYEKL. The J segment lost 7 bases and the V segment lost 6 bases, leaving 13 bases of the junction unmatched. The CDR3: CASSEGLAGLRREQYF. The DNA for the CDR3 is TGCGCCAGCAGTGAAGGACTAGCGGGACTGCGGCGGGAGCAGTACTTC.

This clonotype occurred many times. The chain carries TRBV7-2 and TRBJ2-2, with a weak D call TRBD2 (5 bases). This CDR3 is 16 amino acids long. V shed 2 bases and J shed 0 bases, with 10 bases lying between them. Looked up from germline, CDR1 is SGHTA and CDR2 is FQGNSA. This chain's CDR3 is CASSLFGKPNTGELFF. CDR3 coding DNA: TGTGCCAGCAGCTTATTCGGGAAACCGAACACCGGGGAGCTGTTTTTT.

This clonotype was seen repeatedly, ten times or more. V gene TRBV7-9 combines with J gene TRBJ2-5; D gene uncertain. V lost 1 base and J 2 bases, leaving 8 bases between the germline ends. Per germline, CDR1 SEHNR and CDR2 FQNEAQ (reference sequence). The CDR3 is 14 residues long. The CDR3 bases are TGTGCCAGCAGCTTAGGCGCCGGACAAGAGACCCAGTACTTC. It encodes CASSLGAGQETQYF.

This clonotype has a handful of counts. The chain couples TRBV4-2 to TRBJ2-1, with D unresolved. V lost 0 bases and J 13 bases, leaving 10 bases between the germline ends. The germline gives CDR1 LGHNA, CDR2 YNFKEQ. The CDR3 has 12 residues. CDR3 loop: CASSQEGSSQFF. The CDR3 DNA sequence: TGTGCCAGCAGCCAAGAGGGATCCTCACAGTTCTTC.

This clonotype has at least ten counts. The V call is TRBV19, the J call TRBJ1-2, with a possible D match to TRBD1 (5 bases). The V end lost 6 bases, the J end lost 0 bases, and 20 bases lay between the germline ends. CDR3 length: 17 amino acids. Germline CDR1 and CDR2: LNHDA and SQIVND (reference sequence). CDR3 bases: TGTGCCAGTAGAACCGGGACCCACAAAAGGGCTAACTATGGCTACACCTTC. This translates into CASRTGTHKRANYGYTF.

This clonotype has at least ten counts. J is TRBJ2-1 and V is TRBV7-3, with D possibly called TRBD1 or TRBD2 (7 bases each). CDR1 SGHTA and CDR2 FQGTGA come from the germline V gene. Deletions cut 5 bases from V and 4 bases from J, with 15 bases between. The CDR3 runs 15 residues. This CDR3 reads CASSPRGGRYNEQFF. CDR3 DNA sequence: TGTGCCAGCAGCCCCAGGGGGGGTAGGTACAATGAGCAGTTCTTC.

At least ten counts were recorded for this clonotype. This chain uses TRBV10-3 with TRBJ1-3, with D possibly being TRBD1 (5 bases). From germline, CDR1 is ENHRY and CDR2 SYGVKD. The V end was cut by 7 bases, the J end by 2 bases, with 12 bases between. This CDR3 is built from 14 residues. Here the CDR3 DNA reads TGTGCCATCACCCAGGGAGGCACTGGAAACACCATATATTTT. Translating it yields CAITQGGTGNTIYF.

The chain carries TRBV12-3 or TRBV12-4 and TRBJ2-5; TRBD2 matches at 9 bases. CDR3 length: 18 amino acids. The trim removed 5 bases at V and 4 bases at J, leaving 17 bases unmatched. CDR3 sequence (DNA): TGTGCCAGCAGTGGGGGGGATACCGAGCGGGAGGCCGGAGAGACCCAGTACTTC. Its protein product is CASSGGDTEREAGETQYF.

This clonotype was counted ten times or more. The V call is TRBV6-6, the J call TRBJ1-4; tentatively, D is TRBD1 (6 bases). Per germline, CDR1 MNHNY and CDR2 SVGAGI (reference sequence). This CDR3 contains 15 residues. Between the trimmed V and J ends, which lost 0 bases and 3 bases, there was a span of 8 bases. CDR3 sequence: CASSYSGTPNEKLFF. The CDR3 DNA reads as TGTGCCAGCAGTTACTCGGGGACACCTAATGAAAAACTGTTTTTT.